Below are 20 T cell receptor beta chains sequenced from a single sample in a study of shared clonotypes between healthy human individuals. Assay used: immunoSEQ multiplex PCR; TCRdb lists only in-frame clones, some missing. This sample yields some 1,100,000 clones, of which around three quarters are seen a single time; approximately 0.56% belongs to the top ten. Sequencing was done on a sample of memory CD4+ T cells from PBMCs. Noted subset: CD45RA-negative fraction. The receptors originated from a young man in good health. Some clones in this sample may be carry-over from other donors' samples.

The rearrangement uses TRBV5-6 and TRBJ2-3; D not resolved. The V and J ends lost 1 base and 6 bases respectively, with 3 bases between them. CDR1 is SGHDT, CDR2 YYEEEE, per germline. The CDR3 runs 11 residues. The CDR3 sequence: CASSLMDTQYF. CDR3 sequence (DNA): TGTGCCAGCAGCTTGATGGATACGCAGTATTTT.

The rearrangement links TRBV6-1 to TRBJ1-2, with 7 bases aligning to TRBD1. This CDR3 has 14 amino acids. Losses at the gene ends were 6 bases for V and 0 bases for J; bases not matched to a gene: 4. Per germline, CDR1 MNHNS and CDR2 SASEGT. The CDR3: CASRLGQSNYGYTF. CDR3 coding DNA: TGTGCCAGCAGGCTGGGACAGTCTAACTATGGCTACACCTTC.

J is TRBJ1-6 and V is TRBV18; 7 nucleotides agree with TRBD1. This CDR3 comprises 16 residues. The V gene end was trimmed by 0 bases and the J gene end by 7 bases; junction bases not matched to a gene: 6. Germline-derived CDR1 and CDR2 are KGHSH and LQKENI. The CDR3 bases are TGTGCCAGCTCACCACCCCAGACAGGGACCAATTCACCCCTCCACTTT. Translation: CASSPPQTGTNSPLHF.

The chain's CDR3 is CASSYGAAPAEQYF. CDR3 nucleotides: TGCGCCAGCAGCTACGGAGCCGCCCCCGCCGAGCAGTACTTC. V gene TRBV5-1 combines with J gene TRBJ2-7; D remains ambiguous. CDR1 and CDR2 from the germline V gene are SGHRS and YFSETQ. Trimming shortened V by 3 bases and J by 6 bases, and 16 bases separated the two germline ends. The CDR3 sequence is 14 residues long.

V usage is TRBV2 and J usage is TRBJ1-4, with TRBD1 matching 8 bases. The CDR3 has 17 residues. The V gene end was trimmed by 6 bases and the J gene end by 3 bases; junction bases not matched to a gene: 12. The germline V gene has CDR1 SNHLY and CDR2 FYNNEI. The CDR3 sequence: CASRLTGAGRANEKLFF. As DNA, the CDR3 is TGTGCCAGCAGACTGACAGGGGCCGGTCGGGCTAATGAAAAACTGTTTTTT. Filled out from reference TRBV2 and TRBJ1-4, the complete variable domain reads EPEVTQTPSHQVTQMGQEVILRCVPISNHLYFYWYRQILGQKVEFLVSFYNNEISEKSEIFDDQFSVERPDGSNFTLKIRSTKLEDSAMYFCASRLTGAGRANEKLFFGSGTQLSVL.

This chain uses TRBV5-4 with TRBJ2-1, with 12 bases lining up with TRBD2. With V trimmed by 4 bases and J by 9 bases, 11 bases remained unmatched. Germline lookup yields CDR1 SGHNT and CDR2 YYREEE (reference sequence). This CDR3 contains 16 residues. CDR3 bases: TGTGCCAGCAGCGGGGTCCTAGCGGGAGGGCCGCCTGAGCAGTTCTTC. It translates to CASSGVLAGGPPEQFF.

The chain recombines TRBV7-9 with TRBJ1-3; D gene ambiguous. Germline lookup yields CDR1 SEHNR and CDR2 FQNEAQ (reference sequence). V was cut by 0 bases and J by 7 bases, with 13 bases left in between. The CDR3 contains 15 residues. The CDR3 region has the DNA TGTGCCAGCAGCTTAGCGGGGATTTCCGCGAACACCATATATTTT. It translates to CASSLAGISANTIYF.

This rearrangement joins TRBV5-1 to TRBJ2-5; D not certain. Germline V gene sequence: CDR1 SGHRS, CDR2 YFSETQ. The V end was cut by 4 bases, the J end by 4 bases, with 11 bases between. CDR3 size: 13 residues. CDR3 DNA: TGCGCCAGCAGCCCAGACACCACAGAGACCCAGTACTTC. Residues: CASSPDTTETQYF.

The chain uses TRBV5-5 and TRBJ1-2; D is perhaps TRBD1 (6 bases). The germline V gene has CDR1 SGHKS and CDR2 YYEKEE (reference sequence). The ends were cut back, 0 bases at V and 8 bases at J, with 8 bases in the middle. The CDR3 contains 12 residues. For the CDR3, the DNA is TGTGCCAGCAGCTTGGCTGGGACAGGCTACACCTTC. This encodes CASSLAGTGYTF.

This chain joins TRBV28 and TRBJ2-7; D tentatively fits TRBD1 or TRBD2 (6 bases each). The ends were cut back, 3 bases at V and 2 bases at J, with 11 bases in the middle. The germline gives CDR1 MDHEN, CDR2 SYDVKM. The CDR3 sequence is 14 residues long. CDR3: CASSFRGTTYEQYF. The CDR3 DNA reads as TGTGCCAGCAGTTTTCGGGGGACAACCTACGAGCAGTACTTC.

This clone was observed a few times. The same CDR3 is also encoded by other DNA sequences in this sample. The rearrangement uses TRBV5-1 and TRBJ2-7, with a weak D call TRBD1 (7 bases). Between the trimmed V and J ends, which lost 0 bases and 6 bases, there was a span of 10 bases. Germline values: CDR1 SGHRS, CDR2 YFSETQ. CDR3 length: 13 residues. The CDR3 DNA reads as TGCGCCAGCAGCTTGGGACAGGGAGGCGAGCAGTACTTC. Translated: CASSLGQGGEQYF.

The chain carries TRBV5-1 and TRBJ2-3; tentatively, D is TRBD1 (5 bases). The V end was cut by 3 bases, the J end by 4 bases, with 12 bases between. The CDR3 totals 14 residues. Germline V gene data show CDR1 as SGHRS and CDR2 as YFSETQ. In DNA, the CDR3 is TGCGCCAGCAGCTCAGGGAATCGCCCAGATACGCAGTATTTT. Protein sequence: CASSSGNRPDTQYF. Using reference TRBV5-1 and TRBJ2-3 for the parts outside the CDR3, the full variable domain is KAGVTQTPRYLIKTRGQQVTLSCSPISGHRSVSWYQQTPGQGLQFLFEYFSETQRNKGNFPGRFSGRQFSNSRSEMNVSTLELGDSALYLCASSSGNRPDTQYFGPGTRLTVL.

This chain connects TRBV6-1 to TRBJ1-2; 10 nucleotides line up with TRBD1. Losses at the gene ends were 1 base for V and 6 bases for J; bases not matched to a gene: 5. The CDR3 runs to 15 residues. Germline V CDR1 and CDR2: MNHNS, SASEGT. The CDR3, as DNA: TGTGCCAGCAGTGAAGAGGGACAGGGGTGGGATGGCTACACCTTC. Its translation: CASSEEGQGWDGYTF.

The CDR3 here is CASSVAGWDNEQFF. CDR3 coding DNA: TGTGCCAGCAGTGTTGCAGGGTGGGACAATGAGCAGTTCTTC. The chain combines TRBV6-4 with TRBJ2-1, with D maybe TRBD1 (5 bases). The CDR3 consists of 14 residues. Between the trimmed V and J ends, which lost 4 bases and 5 bases, there was a span of 12 bases. Germline CDR1 is MRHNA and CDR2 is SNTAGT.

CDR3 nucleotides: TGTGCCAGCAGCCCCGGGACTAGCGGCACCGGGGAGCTGTTTTTT. It codes for CASSPGTSGTGELFF. The chain joins TRBV9 to TRBJ2-2; 11 positions agree with TRBD2. V dropped 4 bases and J dropped 4; count of bases not matched to a gene: 3. Germline V gene lookup returns CDR1 SGDLS and CDR2 YYNGEE. CDR3 length: 15 residues.

The chain joins TRBV4-1 to TRBJ1-2; D ambiguous. Germline V lookup: CDR1 MGHRA, CDR2 YSYEKL. The CDR3 consists of 17 residues. The V and J ends lost 1 base and 4 bases respectively, with 19 bases between them. As DNA, the CDR3 is TGCGCCAGCAGCCAAGGGGGATCAGGATTGCTGACCTATGGCTACACCTTC. This gives the protein CASSQGGSGLLTYGYTF.

This sequence joins TRBV5-1 and TRBJ2-2; 7 bases fit TRBD2. Trimming at V came to 5 bases and at J to 6 bases, leaving 13 bases not matched to a gene. Germline V gene lookup returns CDR1 SGHRS and CDR2 YFSETQ. The CDR3 loop spans 16 amino acids. Here the CDR3 reads CASRPGTIGGSGELFF. The CDR3 region has the DNA TGCGCCAGCAGACCTGGGACTATTGGAGGGTCCGGGGAGCTGTTTTTT.

The gene calls are TRBV9 and TRBJ2-3; D might be TRBD2 (6 bases). Germline lookup yields CDR1 SGDLS and CDR2 YYNGEE. V gave up 0 bases and J gave up 4 bases, with 9 bases separating them. This CDR3 spans 14 amino acids. CDR3: CASSVAPGADTQYF. The CDR3 bases are TGTGCCAGCAGCGTAGCTCCGGGGGCAGATACGCAGTATTTT. The complete variable domain, with remaining parts taken from reference TRBV9 and TRBJ2-3, reads DSGVTQTPKHLITATGQRVTLRCSPRSGDLSVYWYQQSLDQGLQFLIQYYNGEERAKGNILERFSAQQFPDLHSELNLSSLELGDSALYFCASSVAPGADTQYFGPGTRLTVL.

This clone came up once. The rearrangement links TRBV30 to TRBJ2-1; TRBD2 matches 13 bases. From germline, CDR1 is GTSNPN and CDR2 SVGIG (reference sequence). CDR3 length: 16 residues. V was pared by 4 bases and J by 6 bases, with 9 bases of the junction left unmatched. The CDR3 spells CAWTSWGTSGINEQFF. In DNA form, the CDR3 reads TGTGCCTGGACTAGTTGGGGGACTAGCGGGATCAATGAGCAGTTCTTC.

As regards this clone: Germline and junction disagree at one end, which may indicate a read error. The V and J genes are TRBV7-9 and TRBJ2-4; the D is unclear. The germline gives CDR1 SEHNR, CDR2 FQNEAQ (reference sequence). The CDR3 runs to 13 residues. CDR3 in DNA: TGTGCCAGCAGCTTAGGTTATCTAGAGACGATGCACTTC. It codes for CASSLGYLETMHF.